This TCR beta chain stems from a study of blood T cell repertoires in COVID-19. Study-wide background: COVID-19 samples collected from the United States, Italy and Spain covered acute and convalescent phases.

Sequencing was performed with immunoSEQ multiplex PCR; in TCRdb, only in-frame clones are kept and a portion is missing. The table has under 250,000 clones, 75% to 85% seen once; the top ten hold 9.1%. V lost 5 bases to trimming and J lost 8 bases, with 12 bases between them. The CDR3 covers 13 residues. CDR1 is LNHDA, CDR2 SQIVND, per germline (reference sequence). The genes are TRBV19 and TRBJ1-4; weak D call: TRBD1 (5 bases). This clonotype was obtained from a woman between 45 and 65 years old with acute COVID-19. The specimen sequenced was PBMCs or T cells enriched from blood (not recorded which). The CDR3 region is CASSRDSGEKLFF. DNA for the CDR3: TGTGCCAGTAGTCGGGACTCCGGAGAAAAACTGTTTTTT.